This TCR beta chain derives from a study of naive and memory T cell subsets. Whole-study results and caveats: Each distinct alpha or beta sequence counts as one clonotype. Gini index rose across naive, CM, EM and EMRA in CD4 and CD8. Especially in CD8 cells, naive repertoires contained a few larger clonotypes, possibly CD45RA-re-expressing memory cells.

Both TRBC1 and TRBC2 were covered by a beta constant-region primer of two equimolar oligonucleotides. TCRdb ran MiXCR on the UMI-ligation and nested PCR reads and lists one entry per CDR3 protein. The data contain 130,000 to 150,000 distinct CDR3 sequences, about a sixth of them seen just once; the ten biggest clones take up approximately 0.15%. Sequential positive selection took CD4 T cells first, then CD8 T cells. The V end was cut by 1 base, the J end by 7 bases, with 10 bases between. The length of the CDR3 is 13 residues. Comments on this clonotype: What it recognizes is unknown.

The sample taken for sequencing was naive CD4+ T cells from blood. The V gene is TRBV12-3 or TRBV12-4, the J gene TRBJ2-5; D possibly corresponds to TRBD2 (5 bases). The clonotype was recovered from a human donor in good health. CDR3 protein: CASSLVDSGTQYF. CDR3 sequence (DNA): TGTGCCAGCAGTTTAGTGGACTCAGGGACCCAGTACTTC.